This T cell receptor beta chain was obtained from a study of shared clonotypes between healthy human individuals. About the research overall: CD8 memory received one plate per donor, CD8 naive two, CD4 memory three and CD4 naive three. Study outcomes and limitations: Having only a few donors restricted how much genetic and exposure-history diversity was captured. Among donors, clonotype sharing was expected to be affected by sequencing depth.

CD45RO-negative, CCR7-positively selected cells formed the naive CD8 fraction, excluding terminally differentiated effector memory CD45RA+ cells. This clone is a singleton in its sample. The target antigen is unknown. TCRdb's table, derived via immunoSEQ multiplex PCR, lists solely in-frame clones and lacks some. The table lists approximately 2,000,000 clones, 90% to 95% of them singletons. Trimming stripped 0 bases from V and 0 bases from J, with 14 bases between. The germline gives CDR1 LGHNA, CDR2 YSLEER. The CDR3 spans 17 residues. Sequenced: naive CD8+ T cells from PBMCs. The chain joins TRBV4-3 to TRBJ1-1; D is unresolved. The clonotype comes from a man between 18 and 29 years old in good health. Some clones in this sample may be carry-over from other donors' samples. This chain's CDR3 is CASSQDRVDVMNTEAFF. Written as DNA, the CDR3 is TGCGCCAGCAGCCAAGATCGGGTGGACGTAATGAACACTGAAGCTTTCTTT.